This TCR beta chain comes out of a study of T cell repertoires in cytomegalovirus infection. About the study: Alongside well-studied HLA-B-restricted CMV epitopes, recently identified HLA-C-restricted CMV epitopes were also used. CMV infection plus the matching HLA type was flagged by public TCR beta signatures.

Comments on this clonotype: The antigen remains unidentified.

TCRdb called the reads again in MiXCR, with one record for every CDR3 protein. The top ten clones hold about an eighth of a sample with about 900,000 distinct CDR3 sequences, approximately 33% of them seen once. Per germline, CDR1 SGHKS and CDR2 YYEKEE (reference sequence). The V and J ends lost 4 bases and 3 bases respectively, with 13 bases between them. CDR3 length: 14 amino acids. This TCR came from a human donor in good health (CMV status not recorded). Some clones in this sample may be carry-over from other donors' samples. Sequencing was performed on cultured CD8+ T cells from PBMCs, taken from culture after CMV antigen stimulation. The chain links TRBV5-5 to TRBJ1-1; D might be TRBD1 (6 bases). The CDR3 nucleotides read TGTGCCAGCAGCGGCGACAGGTACTACACTGAAGCTTTCTTT. Its protein product is CASSGDRYYTEAFF.